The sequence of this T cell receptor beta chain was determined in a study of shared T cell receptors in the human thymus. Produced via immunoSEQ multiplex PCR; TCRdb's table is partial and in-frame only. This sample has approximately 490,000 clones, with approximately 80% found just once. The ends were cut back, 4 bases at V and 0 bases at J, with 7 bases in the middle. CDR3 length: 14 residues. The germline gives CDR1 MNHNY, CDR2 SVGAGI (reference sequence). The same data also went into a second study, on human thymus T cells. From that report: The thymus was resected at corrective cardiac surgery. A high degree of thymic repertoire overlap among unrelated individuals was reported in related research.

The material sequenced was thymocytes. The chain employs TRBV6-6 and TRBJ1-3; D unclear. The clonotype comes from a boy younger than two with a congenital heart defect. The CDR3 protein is CASSSGNSGNTIYF. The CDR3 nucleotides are TGTGCCAGCAGTTCAGGCAACTCTGGAAACACCATATATTTT.